This T cell receptor beta chain was identified in a study of blood T cell repertoires in COVID-19. Study-wide context: In each case, the material was cDNA or gDNA derived from T cells, B-cell-depleted T cells, or PBMCs.

Authors' data handling: Amplification of reference gene primers provided the estimated nucleated cell counts. Repertoires were generated with immunoSEQ multiplex PCR, while TCRdb's copy carries only in-frame clones and drops some. The DNA gave D and trimming, while V, J and clone size come from that table. This repertoire shows some 65,000 clones, around four fifths found once; its top ten account for 4.5% to 7%. CDR1 and CDR2 (germline): SEHNR, FQNEAQ (reference sequence). The CDR3 has 14 residues. V was pared by 5 bases and J by 7 bases, with 5 bases of the junction left unmatched. The chain combines TRBV7-9 with TRBJ2-1; 10 positions match TRBD2. This receptor was identified in a woman in her 70s with acute or convalescent COVID-19. Material: peripheral blood. CDR3 bases: TGTGCCAGCAGCCTTGGACTAGCGGATAATGAGCAGTTCTTC. Protein: CASSLGLADNEQFF. The complete variable domain, with remaining parts taken from reference TRBV7-9 and TRBJ2-1, reads DTGVSQNPRHKITKRGQNVTFRCDPISEHNRLYWYRQTLGQGPEFLTYFQNEAQLEKSRLLSDRFSAERPKGSFSTLEIQRTEQGDSAMYLCASSLGLADNEQFFGPGTRLTVL.